This entry concerns a single T cell receptor (beta chain). Its antigen is unknown. Clones were read by immunoSEQ multiplex PCR, and TCRdb kept only the in-frame ones, dropping some. The sample comprises roughly 1,600,000 clones, 98% of which are singletons, and around 0.33% rests with the top ten. This sample is part of a study of shared clonotypes between healthy human individuals. Study as a whole: The donors, two women and three men, were aged 18 to 49. Notes on the study in general: Naive CD4 clonotypes overlapped across a few donors at about 5%. Unshared clonotypes carried lower generation probabilities than those common to all four donors.

V was cut by 4 bases and J by 0 bases, with 9 bases left in between. This CDR3 region has 14 residues. Germline V gives CDR1 SNHLY, CDR2 FYNNEI. Sequencing input: naive CD4+ T cells sorted from blood. Subset indicated: CD45RA+ positively selected. The chain carries TRBV2 and TRBJ1-1, with D unclear. This TCR came from a man aged 25 to 45 in good health. Here the CDR3 DNA reads TGTGCCAGCAGTGGGGCCCCGATGAACACTGAAGCTTTCTTT. Its translation: CASSGAPMNTEAFF.